Below are 9 T cell receptor beta chains sequenced from a single sample in a study of shared clonotypes between healthy human individuals. Terminally differentiated effector memory CD45RA+ cells were left out of the naive CD8 fraction, which was CD45RO-negative and positively selected for CCR7. Produced via immunoSEQ multiplex PCR; TCRdb's table is partial and in-frame only. The sample has about 2.1 million clones; roughly 93% are singletons. Sequenced input: naive CD8+ T cells from PBMCs. The receptors stem from a man aged 18 to 30 in good health. Some clones in this sample may be carry-over from other donors' samples.

This clone occurred once. The J gene is TRBJ2-1, the V gene TRBV2; TRBD2 is a possible D gene (5 bases). V lost 2 bases to trimming and J lost 1 base, with 12 bases between them. Germline V gene sequence: CDR1 SNHLY, CDR2 FYNNEI. The CDR3 contains 16 residues. CDR3 sequence (DNA): TGTGCCAGCAGTGAATTTCCCCGGGAATCCTACAATGAGCAGTTCTTC. It is translated as CASSEFPRESYNEQFF. Filled out from reference TRBV2 and TRBJ2-1, the complete variable domain reads EPEVTQTPSHQVTQMGQEVILRCVPISNHLYFYWYRQILGQKVEFLVSFYNNEISEKSEIFDDQFSVERPDGSNFTLKIRSTKLEDSAMYFCASSEFPRESYNEQFFGPGTRLTVL.

This rearrangement joins TRBV5-4 to TRBJ2-7, with D perhaps matching TRBD1 (5 bases). CDR3 size: 18 residues. The germline gives CDR1 SGHNT, CDR2 YYREEE (reference sequence). V was pared by 3 bases and J by 5 bases, with 27 bases between. The CDR3 protein is CASSSLSHDREQWDEQYF. CDR3 nucleotides: TGTGCCAGCAGCTCCCTGTCCCACGACAGAGAACAGTGGGACGAGCAGTACTTC.

The chain recombines TRBV28 with TRBJ2-7; 14 positions agree with TRBD2. The CDR3 spans 18 residues. V lost 4 bases and J lost 3; bases outside the gene matches: 11. Per germline, CDR1 MDHEN and CDR2 SYDVKM. The CDR3 here is CASSYDVGLAGGYYEQYF. The CDR3 coding sequence is TGTGCCAGCAGTTACGACGTCGGACTAGCGGGAGGTTACTACGAGCAGTACTTC.

V usage is TRBV7-8 and J usage is TRBJ1-2, with a possible D match to TRBD1 (6 bases). The CDR3 extends over 17 amino acids. The V and J ends lost 2 bases and 2 bases respectively, with 18 bases between them. CDR1 and CDR2 (germline): SGHVS, FQNEAQ. CDR3 DNA: TGTGCCAGCAGCTTACAGGGGACTCGACCCATCAACTATGGCTACACCTTC. Protein sequence: CASSLQGTRPINYGYTF.

As for this clone: The sample carries other DNA sequences with the same CDR3. This chain joins TRBV6-5 and TRBJ2-2; D is ambiguous. The V and J ends lost 0 bases and 5 bases respectively, with 7 bases between them. This CDR3 comprises 14 residues. Germline assignment: CDR1 MNHEY and CDR2 SVGAGI. The CDR3 is CASSYSSETGELFF. CDR3 DNA: TGTGCCAGCAGTTACTCGTCCGAAACCGGGGAGCTGTTTTTT.

CDR3 DNA sequence: TGTGCCAGCAGTTTATGGCAGACGAACACTGAAGCTTTCTTT. It yields the protein CASSLWQTNTEAFF. V is TRBV28 and J is TRBJ1-1; no clear D gene. This CDR3 has 14 amino acids. Trimming took 0 bases from V and 1 from J, leaving 6 bases between them. Per germline, CDR1 MDHEN and CDR2 SYDVKM.

The gene calls are TRBV25-1 and TRBJ2-5; maybe TRBD1 (5 bases). Germline V lookup: CDR1 MGHDK, CDR2 SYGVNS. The CDR3 spans 15 residues. The V gene lost 4 bases and the J gene lost 0 bases, with 12 bases spanning the gap. The CDR3 reads CASSGSADNQETQYF. CDR3 DNA sequence: TGTGCCAGCAGTGGGTCCGCGGACAACCAAGAGACCCAGTACTTC.

The rearrangement uses TRBV25-1 and TRBJ1-2; D unresolved. V lost 4 bases and J lost 1, with 13 bases in between. This CDR3 has 15 amino acids. Germline CDR1 reads MGHDK; CDR2 reads SYGVNS. DNA of the CDR3: TGTGCCAGCAGTGTGACGGGAGGTAGTAACTATGGCTACACCTTC. This sequence encodes CASSVTGGSNYGYTF.

This chain links TRBV9 with TRBJ1-1; TRBD1 matches 8 bases. Looked up from germline, CDR1 is SGDLS and CDR2 is YYNGEE. The length of the CDR3 is 17 residues. The V segment lost 4 bases and the J segment 2 bases; nucleotides outside the gene matches: 13. The CDR3 sequence is CASSTRPGTGPNTEAFF. The CDR3 DNA reads as TGTGCCAGCAGCACCCGTCCCGGGACAGGCCCAAACACTGAAGCTTTCTTT.